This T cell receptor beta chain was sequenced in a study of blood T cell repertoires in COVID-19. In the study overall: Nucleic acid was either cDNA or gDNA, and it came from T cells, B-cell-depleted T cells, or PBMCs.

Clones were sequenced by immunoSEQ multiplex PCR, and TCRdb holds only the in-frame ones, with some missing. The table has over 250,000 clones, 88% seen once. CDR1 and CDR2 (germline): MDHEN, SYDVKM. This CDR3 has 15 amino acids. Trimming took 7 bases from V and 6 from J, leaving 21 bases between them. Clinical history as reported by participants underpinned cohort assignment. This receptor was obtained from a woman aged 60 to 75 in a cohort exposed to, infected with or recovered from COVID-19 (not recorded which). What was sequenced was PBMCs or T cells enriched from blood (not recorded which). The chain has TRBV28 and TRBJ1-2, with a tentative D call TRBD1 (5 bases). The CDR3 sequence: CASTPRRQGSDGYTF. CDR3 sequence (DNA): TGTGCCAGCACCCCCCGGCGGCAGGGATCGGATGGCTACACCTTC.